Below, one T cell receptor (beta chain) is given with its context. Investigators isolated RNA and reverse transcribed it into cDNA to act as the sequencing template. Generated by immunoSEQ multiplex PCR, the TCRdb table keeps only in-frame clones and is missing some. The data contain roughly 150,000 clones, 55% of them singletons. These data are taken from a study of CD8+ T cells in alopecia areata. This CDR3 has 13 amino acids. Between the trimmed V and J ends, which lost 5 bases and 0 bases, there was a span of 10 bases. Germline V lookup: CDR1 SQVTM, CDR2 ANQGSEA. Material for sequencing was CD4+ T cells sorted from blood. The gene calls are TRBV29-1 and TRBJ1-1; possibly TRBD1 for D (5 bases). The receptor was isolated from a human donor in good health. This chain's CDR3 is CSVRQLMNTEAFF. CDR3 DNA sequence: TGCAGCGTTAGACAGCTGATGAACACTGAAGCTTTCTTT.